These T cell receptor beta chains were read from a single sample in a study of cytomegalovirus exposure and HLA in healthy donors. Profiling relied on immunoSEQ multiplex PCR, and the TCRdb table lists in-frame clones only, not all of them. The repertoire holds roughly 140,000 clones, approximately 68% seen once, with over 2% in the top ten. The specimen sequenced was PBMCs. These receptors were taken from a man aged 35-49 years in good health and CMV-seronegative. CDR3s leave out the opening cysteine and the closing phenylalanine or tryptophan. Each record gives: CDR3 protein, V gene, J gene, clone size, D gene. The D gene is left open where the match is weak. Size tells how often a clone was seen (once, few, many) or the class of an expanded clone, and some rows leave it out.

cdr3_aa: ARRGVGNEKLF
v_call: TRBV30
j_call: TRBJ1-4
clone_size: .
d_call: .

cdr3_aa: ASSARTGRFYGYT
v_call: TRBV13
j_call: TRBJ1-2
clone_size: few
d_call: TRBD1

cdr3_aa: ASSPDSFNQPQH
v_call: TRBV18
j_call: TRBJ1-5
clone_size: .
d_call: .

cdr3_aa: ASSIQGVSWAQSLDTQY
v_call: TRBV10-1
j_call: TRBJ2-3
clone_size: .
d_call: TRBD1

cdr3_aa: ATRVGQRDNEQF
v_call: TRBV15
j_call: TRBJ2-1
clone_size: .
d_call: .

cdr3_aa: ASSLPGTASYEQY
v_call: TRBV27
j_call: TRBJ2-7
clone_size: .
d_call: TRBD1

cdr3_aa: ASSSTGVNQPQH
v_call: TRBV7-2
j_call: TRBJ1-5
clone_size: .
d_call: .

cdr3_aa: AISSGLRYVPDTQY
v_call: TRBV10-3
j_call: TRBJ2-3
clone_size: .
d_call: .

cdr3_aa: SVELGLAGQGYNEQF
v_call: TRBV29-1
j_call: TRBJ2-1
clone_size: few
d_call: TRBD2

cdr3_aa: ASSFLATRGPKGGEQY
v_call: TRBV27
j_call: TRBJ2-7
clone_size: .
d_call: .

cdr3_aa: ATRANTEAF
v_call: TRBV5-4
j_call: TRBJ1-1
clone_size: .
d_call: .

cdr3_aa: ASSFLGRRGNTEAF
v_call: TRBV28
j_call: TRBJ1-1
clone_size: .
d_call: .

cdr3_aa: ASTGQGAKNIQY
v_call: TRBV6-1
j_call: TRBJ2-4
clone_size: .
d_call: TRBD1

cdr3_aa: ASGRADEQY
v_call: TRBV6-1
j_call: .
clone_size: .
d_call: .

cdr3_aa: ASSGTSPQETQY
v_call: TRBV27
j_call: TRBJ2-5
clone_size: .
d_call: TRBD2

cdr3_aa: ASSLIGVAGARVQF
v_call: TRBV27
j_call: TRBJ2-1
clone_size: .
d_call: TRBD2

cdr3_aa: ASSLVRSHLKAGYEQY
v_call: TRBV5-1
j_call: TRBJ2-7
clone_size: .
d_call: .

cdr3_aa: ASSLIGLAGGSSYEQY
v_call: TRBV5-1
j_call: TRBJ2-7
clone_size: few
d_call: TRBD2

cdr3_aa: ASSGGTGVSGEQY
v_call: TRBV2
j_call: TRBJ2-7
clone_size: .
d_call: TRBD1

cdr3_aa: ASTLGQSNTEAF
v_call: TRBV19
j_call: TRBJ1-1
clone_size: .
d_call: TRBD1

cdr3_aa: ASSLQSRGVGGYT
v_call: TRBV7-2
j_call: TRBJ1-2
clone_size: .
d_call: TRBD1

cdr3_aa: ASSKNRVAPYNEQF
v_call: TRBV5-8
j_call: TRBJ2-1
clone_size: .
d_call: .

cdr3_aa: ASSFNIAVLSYEQY
v_call: TRBV28
j_call: TRBJ2-7
clone_size: .
d_call: .

cdr3_aa: SVVRGYTEAF
v_call: TRBV29-1
j_call: TRBJ1-1
clone_size: .
d_call: .

cdr3_aa: ASSSLRGYTYNEQF
v_call: TRBV7-6
j_call: TRBJ2-1
clone_size: .
d_call: .

cdr3_aa: ASSYGSAGEWGEQY
v_call: TRBV5-6
j_call: TRBJ2-7
clone_size: .
d_call: .

cdr3_aa: ASSRTTGEGNQPQH
v_call: TRBV4-2
j_call: TRBJ1-5
clone_size: .
d_call: TRBD1

cdr3_aa: ASSISLSYGYT
v_call: TRBV19
j_call: TRBJ1-2
clone_size: .
d_call: .

cdr3_aa: ASSVRSSGREETQY
v_call: TRBV9
j_call: TRBJ2-5
clone_size: few
d_call: TRBD2

cdr3_aa: ASHGTSGTGELF
v_call: TRBV5-5
j_call: TRBJ2-2
clone_size: .
d_call: TRBD2

cdr3_aa: ASSLGQTGEQY
v_call: TRBV5-1
j_call: .
clone_size: .
d_call: .

cdr3_aa: AIRAAGWETQY
v_call: TRBV10-3
j_call: TRBJ2-5
clone_size: few
d_call: .

cdr3_aa: ASTVEGGTGQGKRDTQY
v_call: TRBV21-1
j_call: TRBJ2-3
clone_size: .
d_call: .

cdr3_aa: SVEGFRDRGLYEQY
v_call: TRBV29-1
j_call: TRBJ2-7
clone_size: .
d_call: TRBD1

cdr3_aa: ASSQALTSRNEQF
v_call: TRBV4-1
j_call: TRBJ2-1
clone_size: few
d_call: .

cdr3_aa: ASSPAGPYNEQF
v_call: TRBV9
j_call: TRBJ2-1
clone_size: .
d_call: .

cdr3_aa: ASSFGTLNTEAF
v_call: TRBV5-1
j_call: TRBJ1-1
clone_size: .
d_call: .

cdr3_aa: ASSQGPGQTANQPQH
v_call: TRBV4-1
j_call: TRBJ1-5
clone_size: .
d_call: .

cdr3_aa: ASSGSGGFQETQY
v_call: TRBV10-2
j_call: TRBJ2-5
clone_size: .
d_call: TRBD2

cdr3_aa: ASSPSDRAGYT
v_call: TRBV6-1
j_call: TRBJ1-2
clone_size: .
d_call: TRBD1

cdr3_aa: ASSQGQDTNQPQH
v_call: TRBV4-1
j_call: TRBJ1-5
clone_size: few
d_call: .

cdr3_aa: AISAIMTGDKGYDT
v_call: TRBV10-3
j_call: TRBJ1-2
clone_size: .
d_call: TRBD1

cdr3_aa: ASRQDRVETQY
v_call: TRBV6-5
j_call: TRBJ2-5
clone_size: .
d_call: TRBD1

cdr3_aa: ASSSPGQGDEKLF
v_call: TRBV7-9
j_call: TRBJ1-4
clone_size: few
d_call: TRBD1

cdr3_aa: ASSPWTSGKTYEQY
v_call: TRBV7-8
j_call: TRBJ2-7
clone_size: .
d_call: TRBD2

cdr3_aa: ASSLDIALD
v_call: TRBV7-9
j_call: TRBJ2-5
clone_size: .
d_call: .

cdr3_aa: ASRRTSGGSYEQY
v_call: TRBV7-8
j_call: TRBJ2-7
clone_size: once
d_call: TRBD2

cdr3_aa: ASRTDTGIAYNEQF
v_call: TRBV7-9
j_call: TRBJ2-1
clone_size: .
d_call: .

cdr3_aa: ASSGASGSLYEQY
v_call: TRBV6-1
j_call: TRBJ2-7
clone_size: .
d_call: TRBD2

cdr3_aa: ASSREGGRGYT
v_call: TRBV19
j_call: TRBJ1-2
clone_size: .
d_call: .

cdr3_aa: ASSSVAGSSETQY
v_call: TRBV7-2
j_call: TRBJ2-5
clone_size: few
d_call: TRBD2

cdr3_aa: ATSRASYQGTYGYT
v_call: TRBV15
j_call: TRBJ1-2
clone_size: .
d_call: .

cdr3_aa: ASSFPQGPSHIQY
v_call: TRBV7-2
j_call: TRBJ2-4
clone_size: few
d_call: .